A single sample is the source of the 21 T cell receptor beta chains below, sequenced in a study of beta chain features in type 1 diabetes. Sequenced material consisted of expressed TCRB transcripts (all of the isolated RNA was reverse transcribed). Profiling relied on immunoSEQ multiplex PCR, and the TCRdb table lists in-frame clones only, not all of them. The sample lists 900,000 or so clones; about a sixth were seen once. The sample was naive CD4+ T cells from blood. The receptors come from a woman between 18 and 29 years old in good health.

In this sample, this clone turned up a few times. The rearrangement uses TRBV29-1 and TRBJ2-5; D perhaps matches TRBD2 (5 bases). This CDR3 comprises 12 residues. Looked up from germline, CDR1 is SQVTM and CDR2 is ANQGSEA. V was trimmed by 3 bases and J by 4 bases, leaving 9 bases between them. CDR3: CSVEAGAETQYF. The CDR3 DNA reads TGCAGCGTTGAGGCGGGCGCAGAGACCCAGTACTTC.

The genes are TRBV6-6 and TRBJ1-5, with D uncertain. The V gene's germline CDR1 is MNHNY and CDR2 SVGAGI (reference sequence). The length of the CDR3 is 13 residues. Trimming shortened V by 6 bases and J by 2 bases, and 8 bases separated the two germline ends. CDR3 DNA sequence: TGTGCCAGCAGATATTATGGCAATCAGCCCCAGCATTTT. It codes for CASRYYGNQPQHF.

A few counts support this clone. The chain joins TRBV4-2 to TRBJ2-5; 14 bases agree with TRBD2. V shed 4 bases, J shed 4 bases, and the junction held 8 bases outside the gene matches. Per germline, CDR1 LGHNA and CDR2 YNFKEQ. The CDR3 loop spans 17 amino acids. This chain's CDR3 is CASSRGLAGGLVETQYF. The CDR3 coding sequence is TGTGCCAGCAGCCGCGGACTAGCGGGAGGATTGGTAGAGACCCAGTACTTC.

V usage is TRBV9 and J usage is TRBJ2-1, with D possibly being TRBD1 (6 bases). The length of the CDR3 is 15 residues. Germline lookup yields CDR1 SGDLS and CDR2 YYNGEE. V lost 5 bases and J lost 7, with 19 bases in between. The CDR3 is CASSGGREGFNEQFF. In DNA, the CDR3 is TGTGCCAGCAGTGGGGGCCGCGAGGGCTTTAATGAGCAGTTCTTC.

V gene TRBV20-1 combines with J gene TRBJ1-2; perhaps TRBD1 as D (6 bases). V lost 7 bases, J lost 6 bases, and 12 bases lay in between. CDR1 is DFQATT, CDR2 SNEGSKA, per germline (reference sequence). This CDR3 has 11 residues. As DNA, the CDR3 is TGCAGTGTCACAGGGACCGATGGCTACACCTTC. Translating it yields CSVTGTDGYTF.

V and J are TRBV2 and TRBJ1-2; 8 bases match TRBD1. The CDR3 is 16 amino acids. Trimming cost V 1 base and J 4 bases; bases outside gene matches: 8. Germline-derived CDR1 and CDR2 are SNHLY and FYNNEI. CDR3 bases: TGTGCCAGCAGTGAAGGAGGCGCTGGGACAGGCTATGGCTACACCTTC. As protein: CASSEGGAGTGYGYTF.

This clone has only a few counts. This chain uses TRBV7-3 with TRBJ2-1; 9 bases match TRBD2. Trimming took 8 bases from V and 7 from J; bases not matched to a gene: 6. The CDR3 has 13 amino acids. CDR1 is SGHTA, CDR2 FQGTGA, per germline. Here the CDR3 reads CASGSGSGNEQFF. Here the CDR3 DNA reads TGTGCCAGCGGTAGCGGGAGTGGGAATGAGCAGTTCTTC.

The rearrangement uses TRBV7-9 and TRBJ1-2; D ambiguous. The V gene lost 2 bases and the J gene lost 4 bases, with 14 bases spanning the gap. CDR1 and CDR2 (germline): SEHNR, FQNEAQ (reference sequence). The CDR3 loop spans 15 amino acids. The CDR3 sequence is CASSLSAGSGYGYTF. In nucleotides, the CDR3 is TGTGCCAGCAGCTTATCTGCCGGGTCTGGCTATGGCTACACCTTC. Supplemented by reference TRBV7-9 and TRBJ1-2, the full variable domain reads DTGVSQNPRHKITKRGQNVTFRCDPISEHNRLYWYRQTLGQGPEFLTYFQNEAQLEKSRLLSDRFSAERPKGSFSTLEIQRTEQGDSAMYLCASSLSAGSGYGYTFGSGTRLTVV.

There are a few counts of this clone. The V and J genes are TRBV6-5 and TRBJ2-5; D is undetermined. CDR1 and CDR2 from the germline V gene are MNHEY and SVGAGI. CDR3 length: 13 amino acids. Trimming cost V 4 bases and J 7 bases, with 13 bases left between them. This CDR3 is CASSSPLPLTQYF. In DNA form, the CDR3 reads TGTGCCAGCAGTTCCCCCTTACCCTTGACCCAGTACTTC.

This clone was counted a few times. The chain is built from TRBV28 and TRBJ2-1, with 11 bases aligning to TRBD2. The CDR3 runs 14 residues. Unmatched junction bases numbered 1, after V lost 2 bases and J lost 7 bases. CDR1 MDHEN and CDR2 SYDVKM come from the germline V gene. The CDR3 is CASSLPSGRNEQFF. In nucleotides, the CDR3 is TGTGCCAGCAGTTTACCTAGCGGGAGGAATGAGCAGTTCTTC.

This clone was counted a few times. This rearrangement joins TRBV7-2 to TRBJ2-2; 9 positions match TRBD2. Losses at the gene ends were 5 bases for V and 2 bases for J; bases not matched to a gene: 15. The CDR3 has 19 residues. Germline CDR1 reads SGHTA; CDR2 reads FQGNSA. The CDR3 reads CASSPLGLALKLNTGELFF. The CDR3 DNA reads as TGTGCCAGCAGCCCCTTGGGACTAGCCCTAAAGCTCAACACCGGGGAGCTGTTTTTT.

This clone has just a few counts. The chain carries TRBV11-2 and TRBJ2-3, with 12 bases matching TRBD2. CDR1 is SGHAT, CDR2 FQNNGV, per germline. The CDR3 is made up of 18 amino acids. With 1 base clipped from V and 8 bases from J, the junction kept 13 bases outside the gene matches. CDR3 bases: TGTGCCAGCAGCTTAGTGGCGGGAAGACTAGCGGGGGAAGGTACGCAGTATTTT. It codes for CASSLVAGRLAGEGTQYF.

This clone was found a few times. V gene TRBV29-1 combines with J gene TRBJ2-7; no clear D. The CDR3 consists of 14 residues. From germline, CDR1 is SQVTM and CDR2 ANQGSEA. Trimming removed 7 bases from V and 7 bases from J, with 23 bases in between. This chain's CDR3 is CSARTLHSQSEQYF. The CDR3 DNA is TGCAGCGCTCGGACCCTCCACTCCCAATCGGAGCAGTACTTC.

This rearrangement joins TRBV6-6 to TRBJ2-1, with 13 bases identical to TRBD2. This CDR3 region has 15 residues. V shed 7 bases and J 6 bases; nucleotides not matched to a gene: 6. Germline CDR1 is MNHNY and CDR2 is SVGAGI (reference sequence). CDR3 coding DNA: TGTGCCAGCACTCAAGGGACTAGCGGGGCCAATGAGCAGTTCTTC. Its protein product is CASTQGTSGANEQFF.

The chain recombines TRBV29-1 with TRBJ2-3, with unresolved D. With 3 bases removed from V and 2 bases from J, the gap between germline ends came to 3 bases. The CDR3 runs 11 residues. Per germline, CDR1 SQVTM and CDR2 ANQGSEA. CDR3 bases: TGCAGCGTTGAGCCCACAGATACGCAGTATTTT. Translating it yields CSVEPTDTQYF.

This clone has a handful of counts. The CDR3 protein is CASSPTKAGANVLTF. CDR3 in DNA: TGTGCCAGCAGTCCGACAAAGGCTGGGGCCAACGTCCTGACTTTC. The chain employs TRBV28 and TRBJ2-6; D uncertain. Germline lookup yields CDR1 MDHEN and CDR2 SYDVKM. The V gene lost 5 bases and the J gene lost 2 bases, with 10 bases spanning the gap. The CDR3 spans 15 residues.

This clone has just a few counts. This sample includes further DNA sequences coding for the same CDR3. The chain is built from TRBV4-2 and TRBJ2-7; D uncertain. V was shortened by 0 bases and J by 2 bases, with 5 bases between the two germline ends. CDR3 length equals 13 residues. The germline V gene encodes CDR1 LGHNA and CDR2 YNFKEQ. In DNA form, the CDR3 reads TGTGCCAGCAGCCAAGACCGCGCCTACGAGCAGTACTTC. As protein: CASSQDRAYEQYF.

This rearrangement joins TRBV5-1 to TRBJ2-1, with 9 bases identical to TRBD1. V shed 6 bases and J 5 bases; nucleotides not matched to a gene: 12. Germline values: CDR1 SGHRS, CDR2 YFSETQ. The CDR3 runs 16 residues. In nucleotides, the CDR3 is TGCGCCAGCAAAACCCCGTCCGGGACAGGGCACAATGAGCAGTTCTTC. Residues: CASKTPSGTGHNEQFF.

This clone has more than one count but fewer than ten. This rearrangement joins TRBV12-5 to TRBJ2-1; tentatively, D is TRBD1 (6 bases). V lost 3 bases and J lost 7, with 10 bases in between. The germline V gene has CDR1 LGHNT and CDR2 FRNRAP. The CDR3 loop spans 13 amino acids. The CDR3 protein is CASGLPGANEQFF. In DNA, the CDR3 is TGTGCTAGTGGTTTACCAGGGGCTAATGAGCAGTTCTTC.

CDR3: CASSSGQGVSYTF. CDR3 sequence (DNA): TGTGCCAGCAGCTCCGGACAGGGTGTTAGCTACACCTTC. The chain is built from TRBV28 and TRBJ1-2; TRBD1 agrees at 8 bases. Trimming took 6 bases from V and 9 from J; bases not matched to a gene: 9. The length of the CDR3 is 13 residues. CDR1 is MDHEN, CDR2 SYDVKM, per germline.

The genes are TRBV7-9 and TRBJ2-7; TRBD1 matches 7 bases. V shed 4 bases and J 3 bases; nucleotides not matched to a gene: 6. CDR1 and CDR2 from the germline V gene are SEHNR and FQNEAQ (reference sequence). This CDR3 has 14 residues. CDR3 coding DNA: TGTGCCAGCAGCTGGAAACAGGGGCACTACGAGCAGTACTTC. Amino acids: CASSWKQGHYEQYF. The full variable domain, with the rest looked up from reference TRBV7-9 and TRBJ2-7, is DTGVSQNPRHKITKRGQNVTFRCDPISEHNRLYWYRQTLGQGPEFLTYFQNEAQLEKSRLLSDRFSAERPKGSFSTLEIQRTEQGDSAMYLCASSWKQGHYEQYFGPGTRLTVT.